This record covers a single TCR beta chain. J lost 10 bases, V lost 3 bases, and 6 bases had no gene match. The germline gives CDR1 SQVTM, CDR2 ANQGSEA. The CDR3 is made up of 14 amino acids. The entry originates in a study of CD8+ T cells in alopecia areata. Extracted from the samples, RNA was reverse transcribed into cDNA to serve as the sequencing template. Libraries were prepared by immunoSEQ multiplex PCR; TCRdb keeps only in-frame clonotypes and omits some of them. The data contain a few hundred thousand clones, around two fifths of them singletons. Treatment reported: oral pan-JAK inhibitor, 5-10 mg twice daily.

V and J are TRBV29-1 and TRBJ2-1; 13 bases are shared with TRBD2. The specimen was CD4+ T cells sorted from blood, collected at roughly week 30, from a patient treated with tofacitinib. The receptor was isolated from a human donor with alopecia areata. Here the CDR3 reads CSVEVLAGGREQFF. CDR3 coding DNA: TGCAGCGTTGAGGTACTAGCGGGAGGGCGGGAGCAGTTCTTC.